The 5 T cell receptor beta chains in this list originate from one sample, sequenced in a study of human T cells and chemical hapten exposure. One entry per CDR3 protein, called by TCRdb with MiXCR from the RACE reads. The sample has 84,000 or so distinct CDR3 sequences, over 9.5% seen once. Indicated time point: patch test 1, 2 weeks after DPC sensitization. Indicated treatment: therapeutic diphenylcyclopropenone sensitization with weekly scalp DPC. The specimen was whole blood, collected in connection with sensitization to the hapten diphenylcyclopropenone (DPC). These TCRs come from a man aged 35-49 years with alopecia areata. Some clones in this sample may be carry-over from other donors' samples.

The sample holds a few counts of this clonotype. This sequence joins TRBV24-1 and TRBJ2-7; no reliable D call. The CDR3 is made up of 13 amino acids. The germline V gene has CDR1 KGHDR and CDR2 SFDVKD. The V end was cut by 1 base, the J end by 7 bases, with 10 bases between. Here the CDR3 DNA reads TGTGCCACCAGTGATTTTACGGAAGGGGAGCAGTACGTC. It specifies CATSDFTEGEQYV.

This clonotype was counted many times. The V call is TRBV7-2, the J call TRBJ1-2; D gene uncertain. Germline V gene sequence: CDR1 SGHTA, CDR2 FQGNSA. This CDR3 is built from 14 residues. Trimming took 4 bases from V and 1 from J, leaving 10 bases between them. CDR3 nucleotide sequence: TGTGCCAGCAGCTGGGCAGTAAATAACTATGGCTACACCTTC. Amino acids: CASSWAVNNYGYTF.

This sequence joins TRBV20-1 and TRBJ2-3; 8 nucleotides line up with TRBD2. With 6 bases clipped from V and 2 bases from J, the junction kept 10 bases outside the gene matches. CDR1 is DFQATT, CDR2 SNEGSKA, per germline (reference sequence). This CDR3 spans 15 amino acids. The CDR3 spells CSAKYVGRATDTQYF. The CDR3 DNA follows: TGCAGTGCAAAATACGTCGGGAGGGCCACAGATACGCAGTATTTT.

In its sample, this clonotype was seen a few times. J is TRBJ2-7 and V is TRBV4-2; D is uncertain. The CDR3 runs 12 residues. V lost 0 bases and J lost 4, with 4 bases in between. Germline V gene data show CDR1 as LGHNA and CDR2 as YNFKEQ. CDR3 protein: CASSQDGYEQYF. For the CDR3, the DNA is TGTGCCAGCAGCCAAGATGGGTACGAGCAGTACTTC.

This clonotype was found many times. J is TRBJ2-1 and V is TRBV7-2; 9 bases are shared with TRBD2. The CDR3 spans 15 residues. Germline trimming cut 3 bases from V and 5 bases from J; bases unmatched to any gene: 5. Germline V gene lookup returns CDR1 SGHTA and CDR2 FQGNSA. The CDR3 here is CASSLAGGPHNEQFF. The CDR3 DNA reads TGTGCCAGCAGCTTGGCGGGAGGGCCGCACAATGAGCAGTTCTTC.